These T cell receptor beta chains were read from a single sample in a study of blood T cell repertoires in COVID-19. The repertoire was sequenced with immunoSEQ multiplex PCR; TCRdb's copy has only in-frame clones and lacks some. The sample has roughly 95,000 clones, about 80% seen once; the top ten hold about 24%. The sample comprised peripheral blood. These receptors were obtained from a human donor in a cohort sampled during active COVID-19. CDR3s include the opening cysteine and the closing phenylalanine or tryptophan. The D gene is left open where the match is weak. Clone size is given for some rows only: seen once, a few or many times, or a class if the clone is expanded.

TRBJ1-2,16,.,TRBV4-2,TRBD1,TGTGCCAGCAGCCAAGGGCCGACAGGGGCTAACTATGGCTACACCTTC,CASSQGPTGANYGYTF
TRBJ2-1,17,.,TRBV7-6,TRBD2,TGTGCCAGCAGCTTAGCCAGCGGGGGGAACTCATACAATGAGCAGTTCTTC,CASSLASGGNSYNEQFF
TRBJ1-4,14,.,TRBV6-6,TRBD1,TGTGCCAGCAGGGGGACAGGGGGGAGCGAAAAACTGTTTTTT,CASRGTGGSEKLFF
TRBJ1-5,16,.,TRBV19,.,TGTGCCAGTAGTAATAGACAGGTGCTGCTAAATCAGCCCCAGCATTTT,CASSNRQVLLNQPQHF
TRBJ2-6,15,.,TRBV19,.,TGTGCCAGTAGACCCGGCGGCTCTGGGGCCAACGTCCTGACTTTC,CASRPGGSGANVLTF
TRBJ2-1,13,.,TRBV12-3/TRBV12-4,.,TGTGCCAGCACCATGGGGCGTATCAATGAGCAGTTCTTC,CASTMGRINEQFF
TRBJ1-1,14,.,TRBV11-2,.,TGTGCCAGCAGCTCCCAGGTCACGAACACTGAAGCTTTCTTT,CASSSQVTNTEAFF
TRBJ1-1,11,.,TRBV3-1/TRBV3-2,TRBD1,TGTGCCAGCAGCACGACAGGGGTGGCTTTCTTT,CASSTTGVAFF
TRBJ2-4,19,.,TRBV10-1,.,TGCGCCAGCCGCCAGACCCTCAGCGGAATCGAATGGGCCAAAAACATTCAGTACTTC,CASRQTLSGIEWAKNIQYF
TRBJ2-7,14,.,TRBV4-1,.,TGCGCCAGCAGCACACAAGAGATGGGCGAAGAGCAGTACTTC,CASSTQEMGEEQYF
TRBJ2-7,15,.,TRBV6-2/TRBV6-3,TRBD1,TGTGCCAGCAGTTTGTTGGGACAGGGCCCCTACGAGCAGTACTTC,CASSLLGQGPYEQYF
TRBJ2-1,16,.,TRBV14,TRBD2,TGTGCCAGCAGCCAGCCCTTAGGGCGGGGGGATCGTGAGCAGTTCTTC,CASSQPLGRGDREQFF
TRBJ1-1,14,.,TRBV7-9,.,TGTGCCAGCAGCTTAGTGTCACAGACCACTGAAGCTTTCTTT,CASSLVSQTTEAFF
TRBJ1-6,16,.,TRBV6-6,TRBD1,TGTGCCAGCAGTTCCAACCGACAGGGGCAGAATTCACCCCTCCACTTT,CASSSNRQGQNSPLHF
TRBJ1-6,15,once,TRBV6-5,TRBD1,TGTGCCAGCAGTTACACGACAGGGAGGAATTTACCCCTCCACTTT,CASSYTTGRNLPLHF
TRBJ1-5,12,.,TRBV6-5,.,TGTGCCAGCAGTTTCGGGGGTCAGCCCCAGCATTTT,CASSFGGQPQHF
TRBJ2-1,17,.,TRBV9,TRBD2,TGTGCCAGCAGCGTAGGGATAGCGAGCGGGGGCTACAATGAGCAGTTCTTC,CASSVGIASGGYNEQFF
TRBJ1-1,14,.,TRBV5-1,.,TGCGCCAGCAGCTTGACCCAGGTTAACACTGAAGCTTTCTTT,CASSLTQVNTEAFF
TRBJ2-1,15,.,TRBV15,.,TGTGCCACCAGCAGAGGTCGGGAGTCCTACAATGAGCAGTTCTTC,CATSRGRESYNEQFF
TRBJ2-1,15,.,TRBV3-1/TRBV3-2,TRBD2,TGTGCCAGCAGCCAAGCGGGAGGGGGTTACAATGAGCAGTTCTTC,CASSQAGGGYNEQFF
TRBJ1-1,11,.,TRBV20-1,TRBD1,TGCAGTGCTAGAGCAGGGGGGCAAGCTTTCTTT,CSARAGGQAFF
TRBJ2-3,16,.,TRBV6-1,TRBD2,TGTGCCAGCAGTGTTCGGACTAGCGGTAGCACAGATACGCAGTATTTT,CASSVRTSGSTDTQYF
TRBJ2-7,13,.,TRBV19,.,TGTGCCAGTAGAGAAAACGGGGCCTACGAGCAGTACTTC,CASRENGAYEQYF
TRBJ1-1,15,.,TRBV7-9,.,TGTGCCAGCAGCTCAACAATCCGGGTGAACACTGAAGCTTTCTTT,CASSSTIRVNTEAFF
TRBJ2-7,14,.,TRBV11-3,TRBD2,TGTGCCAGCAGCTTATCGTTCGCGGGAGGGGTGCAGTACTTC,CASSLSFAGGVQYF
TRBJ2-7,15,.,TRBV7-8,.,TGTGCCAGCAGCTTAGACCCCGGCCAGGGCGGCGAGCAGTACTTC,CASSLDPGQGGEQYF
TRBJ1-1,13,.,TRBV10-3,TRBD1,TGTGCCATCGTCATGGGACAGGGGGCCAGAGCTTTCTTT,CAIVMGQGARAFF
TRBJ1-5,15,.,TRBV18,.,TGTGCCAGCTCACCAGGAGGGATAGGCAATCAGCCCCAGCATTTT,CASSPGGIGNQPQHF
TRBJ2-2,13,.,TRBV7-9,.,TGTGCCAGCAGCTTAACGGGGACCGGGGAGCTGTTTTTT,CASSLTGTGELFF
TRBJ1-1,15,.,TRBV18,TRBD1,TGTGCCAGCTCACCAATCGAGCAGGGGGACACTGAAGCTTTCTTT,CASSPIEQGDTEAFF
TRBJ1-1,15,.,TRBV5-6,.,TGTGCCAGCAGAATGACAGGATCCATGAACACTGAAGCTTTCTTT,CASRMTGSMNTEAFF
TRBJ2-2,15,.,TRBV5-1,TRBD1,TGCGCCAGCATTCCCGGGACAGACACTCCCGGGAAGCTGTTTTTT,CASIPGTDTPGKLFF
TRBJ1-5,17,.,TRBV5-8,TRBD1,TGTGCCAGCAGCTTGGGTGTGGGGACAGGGGAAGGCCAGCCCCAGCATTTT,CASSLGVGTGEGQPQHF
TRBJ2-5,13,.,TRBV5-1,.,TGCGCCAGCATAAAGCGGCCCGAAGAGACCCAGTACTTC,CASIKRPEETQYF
TRBJ1-3,16,few,TRBV5-8,.,TGTGCCAGCAGCTTGTTTCGGGGAATCTCTGGAAACACCATATATTTT,CASSLFRGISGNTIYF
TRBJ1-1,14,.,TRBV7-9,.,TGTGCCAGCAGCTTAGTGGCAATGAACACTGAAGCTTTCTTT,CASSLVAMNTEAFF
TRBJ1-2,14,.,TRBV7-9,.,TGTGCCAGCAGACCCCTACAGAGCTTCTATGGCTACACCTTC,CASRPLQSFYGYTF
TRBJ2-2,14,.,TRBV6-4,.,TGTGCCAGCAGTAGACAGCCTGGGACCGGGGAGCTGTTTTTT,CASSRQPGTGELFF
TRBJ1-2,15,.,TRBV6-2/TRBV6-3,.,TGTGCCAGCAGTTACTCACCAGCCACTCGAGGTGGCTACACCTTC,CASSYSPATRGGYTF
TRBJ2-1,15,few,TRBV7-9,.,TGTGCCAGCACAATGCCTGGGAGCTCCTACAATGAGCAGTTCTTC,CASTMPGSSYNEQFF
TRBJ2-1,13,once,TRBV7-8,TRBD2,TGTGCCAGCAGCTTAAAACGGGGGGTTGAGCAGTTCTTC,CASSLKRGVEQFF
TRBJ2-1,15,once,TRBV5-1,TRBD1,TGCGCCAGCAGCTTGGAGGGACAGGCATACAATGAGCAGTTCTTC,CASSLEGQAYNEQFF
TRBJ2-1,16,.,TRBV6-6,.,TGTGCCAGCACCTCATCGGGGGGCAGCTCCTACAATGAGCAGTTCTTC,CASTSSGGSSYNEQFF
TRBJ2-7,15,.,TRBV4-3,TRBD2,TGCGCCAGCAGTTTCGGGCGGGGGGAAACCTACGAGCAGTACTTC,CASSFGRGETYEQYF
TRBJ1-1,13,.,TRBV6-5,.,TGTGCCAGCAGCGATCAGGGAGGCACTGAAGCTTTCTTT,CASSDQGGTEAFF
TRBJ1-3,12,.,TRBV19,TRBD1,TGTGCCAGTAGCGCCCGGACAGGGCCCATATATTTT,CASSARTGPIYF
TRBJ2-7,14,.,TRBV7-9,TRBD1,TGTGCCAGCAGCTTAAGGGGACAGTCCTACGAGCAGTACTTC,CASSLRGQSYEQYF
TRBJ1-1,16,once,TRBV9,TRBD1,TGTGCCAGCAGCGAGCGACCCGGGACAGGGGGCACTGAAGCTTTCTTT,CASSERPGTGGTEAFF
TRBJ2-3,16,.,TRBV5-5,TRBD2,TGTGCCAGCATCCCGGGACTAGCGGGAGTGGCAGATACGCAGTATTTT,CASIPGLAGVADTQYF
TRBJ2-1,15,.,TRBV19,TRBD1,TGTGCCAGTAGTCTTGACCGGGACAGCAACAATGAGCAGTTCTTC,CASSLDRDSNNEQFF
TRBJ2-1,13,.,TRBV12-3/TRBV12-4,.,TGTGCCAGCAGGGGCCACAGAAGCGGTGAGCAGTTCTTC,CASRGHRSGEQFF
TRBJ1-1,11,.,TRBV19,.,TGTGCCAGCGAAGGGGTTACTGAAGCTTTCTTT,CASEGVTEAFF
TRBJ2-5,15,once,TRBV11-2,.,TGTGCCAGCAGCTTTCCTGACGGGTCACAAGAGACCCAGTACTTC,CASSFPDGSQETQYF
TRBJ2-2,15,.,TRBV19,TRBD2,TGTGCCAGTAGTACTACTAGCGGGGGGCGTTGGGAGCTGTTTTTT,CASSTTSGGRWELFF
TRBJ2-1,15,.,TRBV3-1/TRBV3-2,TRBD2,TGTGCCAGCAGCCAATCAGCGGGGGGTTACAATGAGCAGTTCTTC,CASSQSAGGYNEQFF